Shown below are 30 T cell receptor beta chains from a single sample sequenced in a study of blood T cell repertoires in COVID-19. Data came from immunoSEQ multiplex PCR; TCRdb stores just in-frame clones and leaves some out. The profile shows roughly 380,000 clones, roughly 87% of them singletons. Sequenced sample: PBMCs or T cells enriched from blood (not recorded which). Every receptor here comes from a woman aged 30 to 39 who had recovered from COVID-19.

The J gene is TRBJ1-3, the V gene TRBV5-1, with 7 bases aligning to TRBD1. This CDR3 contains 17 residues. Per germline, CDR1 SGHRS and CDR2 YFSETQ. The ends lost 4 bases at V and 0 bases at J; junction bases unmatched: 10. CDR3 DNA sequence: TGCGCCAGCAGCCTGACGCAGGGGGTAGTCTCTGGAAACACCATATATTTT. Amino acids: CASSLTQGVVSGNTIYF.

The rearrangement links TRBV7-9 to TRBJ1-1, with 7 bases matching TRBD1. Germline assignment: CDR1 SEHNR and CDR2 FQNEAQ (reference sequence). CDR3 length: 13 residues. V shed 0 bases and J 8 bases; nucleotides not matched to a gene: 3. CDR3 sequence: CASSLADRSEAFF. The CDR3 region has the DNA TGTGCCAGCAGCTTAGCGGACAGGAGCGAAGCTTTCTTT.

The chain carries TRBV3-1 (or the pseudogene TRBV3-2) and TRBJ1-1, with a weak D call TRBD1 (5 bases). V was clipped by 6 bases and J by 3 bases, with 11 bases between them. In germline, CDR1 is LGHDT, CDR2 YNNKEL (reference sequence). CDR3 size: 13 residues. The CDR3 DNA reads TGTGCCAGCAGTCACACAGGTTACACTGAAGCTTTCTTT. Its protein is CASSHTGYTEAFF.

CDR3 bases: TGTGCCAGCAGGCGTCCCGGGACAGTTAACTATGGCTACACCTTC. It encodes CASRRPGTVNYGYTF. J is TRBJ1-2 and V is TRBV28; TRBD1 matches at 7 bases. Trimming took 6 bases from V and 1 from J; bases not matched to a gene: 8. The germline gives CDR1 MDHEN, CDR2 SYDVKM. The CDR3 consists of 15 residues.

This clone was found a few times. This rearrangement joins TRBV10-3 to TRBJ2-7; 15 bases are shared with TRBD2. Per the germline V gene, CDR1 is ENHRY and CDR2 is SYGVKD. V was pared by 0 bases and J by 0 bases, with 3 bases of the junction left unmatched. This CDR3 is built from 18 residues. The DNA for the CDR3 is TGTGCCATCAGTGAGTCGTGGACTAGCGGGAGGGCCTCCTACGAGCAGTACTTC. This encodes CAISESWTSGRASYEQYF.

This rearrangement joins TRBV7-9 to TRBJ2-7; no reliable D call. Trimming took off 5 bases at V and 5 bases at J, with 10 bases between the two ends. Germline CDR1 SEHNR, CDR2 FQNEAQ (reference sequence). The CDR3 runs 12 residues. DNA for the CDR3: TGTGCCAGCAGCCGATCGACTGACGAGCAGTACTTC. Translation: CASSRSTDEQYF.

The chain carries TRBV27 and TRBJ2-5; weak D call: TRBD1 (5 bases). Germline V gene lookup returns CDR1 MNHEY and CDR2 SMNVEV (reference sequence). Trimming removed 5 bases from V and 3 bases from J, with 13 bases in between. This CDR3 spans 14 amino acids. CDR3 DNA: TGTGCCAGCAGTCCCCCAGGCAGGGAAGAGACCCAGTACTTC. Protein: CASSPPGREETQYF.

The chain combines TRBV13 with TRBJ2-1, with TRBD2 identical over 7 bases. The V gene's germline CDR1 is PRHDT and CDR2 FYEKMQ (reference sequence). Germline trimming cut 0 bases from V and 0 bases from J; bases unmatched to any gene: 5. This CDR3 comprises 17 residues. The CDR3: CASSLGAGVSSYNEQFF. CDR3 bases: TGTGCCAGCAGCTTAGGGGCGGGGGTAAGCTCCTACAATGAGCAGTTCTTC. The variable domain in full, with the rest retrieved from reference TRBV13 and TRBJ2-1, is AAGVIQSPRHLIKEKRETATLKCYPIPRHDTVYWYQQGPGQDPQFLISFYEKMQSDKGSIPDRFSAQQFSDYHSELNMSSLELGDSALYFCASSLGAGVSSYNEQFFGPGTRLTVL.

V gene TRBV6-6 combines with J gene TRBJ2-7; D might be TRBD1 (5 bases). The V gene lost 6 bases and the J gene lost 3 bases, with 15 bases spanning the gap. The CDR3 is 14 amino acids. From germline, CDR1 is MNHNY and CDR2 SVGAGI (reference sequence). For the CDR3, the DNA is TGTGCCAGCAGAACCCCGGGCAGGGTCTACGAGCAGTACTTC. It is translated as CASRTPGRVYEQYF.

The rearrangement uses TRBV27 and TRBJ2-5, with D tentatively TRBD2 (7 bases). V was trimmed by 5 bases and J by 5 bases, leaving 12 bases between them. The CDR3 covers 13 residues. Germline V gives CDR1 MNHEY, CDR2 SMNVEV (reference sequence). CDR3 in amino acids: CASSEGGRETQYF. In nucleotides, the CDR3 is TGTGCCAGCAGTGAGGGGGGGAGGGAGACCCAGTACTTC.

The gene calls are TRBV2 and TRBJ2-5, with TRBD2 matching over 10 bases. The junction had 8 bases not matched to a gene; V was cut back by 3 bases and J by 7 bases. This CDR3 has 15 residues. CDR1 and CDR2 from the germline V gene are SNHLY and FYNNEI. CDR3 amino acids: CASSEGLAGEGTQYF. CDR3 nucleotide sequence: TGTGCCAGCAGTGAGGGGCTAGCGGGAGAAGGGACCCAGTACTTC.

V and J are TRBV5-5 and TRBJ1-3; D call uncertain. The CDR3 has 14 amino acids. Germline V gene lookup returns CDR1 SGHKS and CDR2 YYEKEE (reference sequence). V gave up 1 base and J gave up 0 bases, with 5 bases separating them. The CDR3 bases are TGTGCCAGCAGCTTGTTCAACTCTGGAAACACCATATATTTT. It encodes CASSLFNSGNTIYF. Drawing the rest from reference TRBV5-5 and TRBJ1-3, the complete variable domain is DAGVTQSPTHLIKTRGQQVTLRCSPISGHKSVSWYQQVLGQGPQFIFQYYEKEERGRGNFPDRFSARQFPNYSSELNVNALLLGDSALYLCASSLFNSGNTIYFGEGSWLTVV.

CDR3 residues: CASISRLAGRTHPYEQYF. CDR3 nucleotide sequence: TGTGCCAGCATCTCCCGACTAGCGGGGAGGACTCACCCCTACGAGCAGTACTTC. This chain links TRBV25-1 with TRBJ2-7; 11 bases are a match to TRBD2. V was clipped by 7 bases and J by 2 bases; unmatched bases: 16. The CDR3 extends over 18 amino acids. Germline V gives CDR1 MGHDK, CDR2 SYGVNS.

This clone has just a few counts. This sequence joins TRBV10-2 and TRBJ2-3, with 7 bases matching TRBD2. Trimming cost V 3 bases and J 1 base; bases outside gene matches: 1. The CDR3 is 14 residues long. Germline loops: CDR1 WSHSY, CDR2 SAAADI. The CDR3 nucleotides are TGCGCCAGCAGTGATCTAGCGGGCACAGATACGCAGTATTTT. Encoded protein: CASSDLAGTDTQYF.

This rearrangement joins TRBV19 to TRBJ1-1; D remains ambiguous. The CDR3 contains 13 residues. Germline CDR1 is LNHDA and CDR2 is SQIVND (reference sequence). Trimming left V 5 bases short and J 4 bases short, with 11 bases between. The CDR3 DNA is TGTGCCAGTAGTGTAAGAGGGTCCACTGAAGCTTTCTTT. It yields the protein CASSVRGSTEAFF.

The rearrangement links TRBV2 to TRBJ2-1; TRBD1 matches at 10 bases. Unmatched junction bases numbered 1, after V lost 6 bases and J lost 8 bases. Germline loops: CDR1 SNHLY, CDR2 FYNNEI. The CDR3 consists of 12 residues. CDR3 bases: TGTGCCAGCAGGGACAGGGGGTATGAGCAGTTCTTC. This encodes CASRDRGYEQFF.

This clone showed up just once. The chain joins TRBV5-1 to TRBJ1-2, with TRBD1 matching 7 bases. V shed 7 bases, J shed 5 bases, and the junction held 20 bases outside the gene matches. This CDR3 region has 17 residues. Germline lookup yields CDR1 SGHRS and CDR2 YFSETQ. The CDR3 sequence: CASASSLNQGGIYGYTF. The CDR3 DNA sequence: TGCGCCAGCGCCAGCAGCTTGAACCAGGGGGGTATATATGGCTACACCTTC.

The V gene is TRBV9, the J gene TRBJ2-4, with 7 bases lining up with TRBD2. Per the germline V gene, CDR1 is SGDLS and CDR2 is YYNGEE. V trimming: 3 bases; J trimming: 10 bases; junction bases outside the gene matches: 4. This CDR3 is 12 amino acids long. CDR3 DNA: TGTGCCAGCAGCGCACGAGCGGGGATTCAGTACTTC. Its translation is CASSARAGIQYF.

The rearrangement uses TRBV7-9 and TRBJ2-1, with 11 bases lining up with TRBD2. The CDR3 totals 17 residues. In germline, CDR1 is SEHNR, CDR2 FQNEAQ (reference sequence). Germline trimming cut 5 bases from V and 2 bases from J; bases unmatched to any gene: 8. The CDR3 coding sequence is TGTGCCAGCAGCCCGAGGGGGACTAGCGGTCCCTACAATGAGCAGTTCTTC. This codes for CASSPRGTSGPYNEQFF. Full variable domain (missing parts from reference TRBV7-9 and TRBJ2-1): DTGVSQNPRHKITKRGQNVTFRCDPISEHNRLYWYRQTLGQGPEFLTYFQNEAQLEKSRLLSDRFSAERPKGSFSTLEIQRTEQGDSAMYLCASSPRGTSGPYNEQFFGPGTRLTVL.

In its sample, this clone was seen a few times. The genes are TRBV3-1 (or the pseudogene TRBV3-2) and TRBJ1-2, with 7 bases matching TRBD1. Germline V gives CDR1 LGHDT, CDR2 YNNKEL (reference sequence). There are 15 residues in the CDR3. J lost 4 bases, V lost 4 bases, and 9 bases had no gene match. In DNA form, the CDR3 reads TGTGCCAGCAGCCGCGGGGACAGTGCTCTCTATGGCTACACCTTC. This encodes CASSRGDSALYGYTF.

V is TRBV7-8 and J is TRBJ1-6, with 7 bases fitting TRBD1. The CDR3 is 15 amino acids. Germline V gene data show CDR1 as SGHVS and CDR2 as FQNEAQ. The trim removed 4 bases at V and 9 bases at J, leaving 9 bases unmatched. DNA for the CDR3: TGTGCCAGCAGCTCCCGGACAGGTTCAGGTTCACCCCTCCACTTT. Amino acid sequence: CASSSRTGSGSPLHF.

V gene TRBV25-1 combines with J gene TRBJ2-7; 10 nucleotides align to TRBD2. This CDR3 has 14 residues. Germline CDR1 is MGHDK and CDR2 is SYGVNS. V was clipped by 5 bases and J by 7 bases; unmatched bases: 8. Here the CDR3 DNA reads TGTGCCAGCAGTTCACTAGCGGGATTGGGGGAGCAGTACTTC. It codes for CASSSLAGLGEQYF.

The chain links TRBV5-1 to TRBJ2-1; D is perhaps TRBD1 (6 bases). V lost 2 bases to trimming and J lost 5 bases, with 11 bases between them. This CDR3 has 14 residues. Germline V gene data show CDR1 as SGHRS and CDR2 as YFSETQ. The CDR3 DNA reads TGCGCCAGCAGCTTAGACAGGCGACACAATGAGCAGTTCTTC. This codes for CASSLDRRHNEQFF.

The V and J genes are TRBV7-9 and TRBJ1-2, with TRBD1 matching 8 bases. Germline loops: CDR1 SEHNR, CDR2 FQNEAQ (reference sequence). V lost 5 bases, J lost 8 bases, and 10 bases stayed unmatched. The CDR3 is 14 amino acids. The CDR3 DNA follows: TGTGCCAGCAGCACACAACAGGGGGATGGGGGCTACACCTTC. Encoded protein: CASSTQQGDGGYTF.

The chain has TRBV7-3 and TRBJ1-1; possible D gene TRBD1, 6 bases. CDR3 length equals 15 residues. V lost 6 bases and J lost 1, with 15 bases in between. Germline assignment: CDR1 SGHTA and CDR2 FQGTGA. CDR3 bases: TGTGCCAGCAGGCCTACCCCGGACAGGAACACTGAAGCTTTCTTT. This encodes CASRPTPDRNTEAFF.

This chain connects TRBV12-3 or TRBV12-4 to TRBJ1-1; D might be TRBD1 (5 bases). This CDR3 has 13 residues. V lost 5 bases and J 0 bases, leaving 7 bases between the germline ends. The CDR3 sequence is CASSVQVNTEAFF. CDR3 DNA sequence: TGTGCCAGCAGTGTACAGGTGAACACTGAAGCTTTCTTT.

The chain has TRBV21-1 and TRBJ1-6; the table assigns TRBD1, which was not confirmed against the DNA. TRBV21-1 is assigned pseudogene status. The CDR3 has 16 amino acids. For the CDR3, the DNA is TGTGCCAGCAGCACTCGTGGCAGATCGTATAATTCACCCCTCCACTTT. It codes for CASSTRGRSYNSPLHF.

CDR3 DNA: TGTGCCAGTAGTTCACGGACAGGCAATCAGCCCCAGCATTTT. It yields the protein CASSSRTGNQPQHF. The V gene is TRBV19, the J gene TRBJ1-5, with D possibly being TRBD1 (6 bases). V shed 5 bases and J shed 2 bases, with 10 bases lying between them. Germline CDR1 reads LNHDA; CDR2 reads SQIVND (reference sequence). The CDR3 totals 14 residues.

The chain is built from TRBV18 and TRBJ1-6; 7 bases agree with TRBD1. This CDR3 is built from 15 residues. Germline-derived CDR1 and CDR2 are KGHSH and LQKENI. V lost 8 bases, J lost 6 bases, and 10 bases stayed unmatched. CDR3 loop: CASTRDRAANSPLHF. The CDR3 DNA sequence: TGTGCCAGCACCCGAGACAGGGCTGCTAATTCACCCCTCCACTTT.

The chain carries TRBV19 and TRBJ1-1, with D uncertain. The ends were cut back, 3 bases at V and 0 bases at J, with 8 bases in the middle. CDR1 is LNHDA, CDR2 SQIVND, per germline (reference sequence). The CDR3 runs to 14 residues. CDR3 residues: CASSIWSLNTEAFF. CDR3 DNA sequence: TGTGCCAGTAGTATCTGGAGTCTGAACACTGAAGCTTTCTTT.